Listed here are 15 T cell receptor beta chains from one sample, sequenced in a study of blood T cell repertoires in COVID-19. Assay: immunoSEQ multiplex PCR; the TCRdb copy retains only in-frame clones and omits some. Of about 310,000 clones in the sample, 75% to 90% were seen once. The source material was peripheral blood. The receptors were sampled from a woman aged 25 to 39 with COVID-19, enrolled during active disease.

The J gene is TRBJ1-2, the V gene TRBV18; D remains ambiguous. Looked up from germline, CDR1 is KGHSH and CDR2 is LQKENI. V lost 3 bases to trimming and J lost 8 bases, with 19 bases between them. This CDR3 spans 15 amino acids. This chain's CDR3 is CASSPGSIRGEGYTF. In nucleotides, the CDR3 is TGTGCCAGCTCACCCGGGTCGATCCGGGGAGAGGGCTACACCTTC.

The rearrangement links TRBV27 to TRBJ1-2, with D possibly matching TRBD1 (6 bases). V was shortened by 6 bases and J by 4 bases, with 18 bases between the two germline ends. CDR1 and CDR2 from the germline V gene are MNHEY and SMNVEV (reference sequence). This CDR3 contains 15 residues. This CDR3 reads CASRPAAGVIYGYTF. Written as DNA, the CDR3 is TGTGCCAGCAGACCCGCGGCAGGGGTGATCTATGGCTACACCTTC.

In this sample, this clone turned up once. This chain links TRBV11-2 with TRBJ2-7; D perhaps matches TRBD1 (6 bases). Germline CDR1 and CDR2: SGHAT and FQNNGV. V shed 0 bases and J shed 8 bases, with 29 bases lying between them. There are 19 residues in the CDR3. The CDR3 region is CASSLDSRQGPAVFVKQYF. The CDR3 DNA follows: TGTGCCAGCAGCTTAGATAGCCGGCAGGGGCCGGCGGTTTTCGTTAAGCAGTACTTC.

This clone was observed a single time. The V call is TRBV7-8, the J call TRBJ1-1; tentatively, D is TRBD1 (6 bases). The CDR3 is 16 amino acids. Trimming stripped 2 bases from V and 1 base from J, with 14 bases between. Per germline, CDR1 SGHVS and CDR2 FQNEAQ. The CDR3 DNA is TGTGCCAGCAGCTTATTCGCCGGGACAACGAACACTGAAGCTTTCTTT. Protein product: CASSLFAGTTNTEAFF.

This clone was recorded only once. The rearrangement links TRBV3-1 (or the pseudogene TRBV3-2) to TRBJ2-3; a possible D gene is TRBD1 (5 bases). Trimming cost V 1 base and J 7 bases, with 15 bases left between them. Germline V gene lookup returns CDR1 LGHDT and CDR2 YNNKEL (reference sequence). The CDR3 extends over 15 amino acids. This CDR3 is CASSQGREIINTQYF. The CDR3 DNA reads TGTGCCAGCAGCCAAGGCAGGGAAATAATAAATACGCAGTATTTT.

The chain carries TRBV3-1 (or the pseudogene TRBV3-2) and TRBJ1-1; 8 bases align to TRBD1. There are 17 residues in the CDR3. Germline CDR1 reads LGHDT; CDR2 reads YNNKEL (reference sequence). Losses at the gene ends were 6 bases for V and 1 base for J; bases not matched to a gene: 13. This CDR3 reads CASSPGGRGRANTEAFF. The CDR3 bases are TGTGCCAGCAGTCCAGGGGGCAGGGGGCGGGCGAACACTGAAGCTTTCTTT.

This chain connects TRBV28 to TRBJ1-5, with D hard to call. Germline V CDR1 and CDR2: MDHEN, SYDVKM. This CDR3 comprises 15 residues. The ends were cut back, 2 bases at V and 6 bases at J, with 14 bases in the middle. The CDR3, as DNA: TGTGCCAGCAGTTTAGGGCCTTTGGCGCGTCAGCCCCAGCATTTT. Residues: CASSLGPLARQPQHF.

The chain couples TRBV27 to TRBJ2-7; D possibly corresponds to TRBD2 (6 bases). The germline V gene has CDR1 MNHEY and CDR2 SMNVEV (reference sequence). This CDR3 region has 14 residues. Trimming left V 6 bases short and J 0 bases short, with 12 bases between. CDR3 nucleotide sequence: TGTGCCAGCAGGGCCGGAGGGCGCTCCTACGAGCAGTACTTC. Translated, it gives CASRAGGRSYEQYF.

The chain links TRBV3-1 (or the pseudogene TRBV3-2) to TRBJ1-4; 9 bases match TRBD1. Germline CDR1 and CDR2: LGHDT and YNNKEL (reference sequence). After removal of 4 bases from V and 9 bases from J, the junction contained 9 bases not matched to a gene. The CDR3 spans 15 residues. CDR3 amino acids: CASSLRDRENKKLFF. The CDR3 DNA sequence: TGTGCCAGCAGCCTCCGGGACAGGGAAAATAAAAAACTGTTTTTT.

V usage is TRBV6-5 and J usage is TRBJ2-5; no clear D gene. The CDR3 consists of 11 residues. Trimming left V 6 bases short and J 5 bases short, with 7 bases between. Germline V gene sequence: CDR1 MNHEY, CDR2 SVGAGI. CDR3 protein: CASRAVETQYF. The CDR3 DNA follows: TGTGCCAGCAGGGCTGTGGAGACCCAGTACTTC.

The gene calls are TRBV2 and TRBJ2-4; D is uncertain. Per the germline V gene, CDR1 is SNHLY and CDR2 is FYNNEI. Trimming removed 4 bases from V and 0 bases from J, with 10 bases in between. CDR3 size: 15 residues. The CDR3 loop is CASSVAELAKNIQYF. Written as DNA, the CDR3 is TGTGCCAGCAGTGTAGCAGAGCTAGCCAAAAACATTCAGTACTTC.

A few counts support this clone. The genes are TRBV6-5 and TRBJ1-2, with D unclear. Deletions cut 4 bases from V and 2 bases from J, with 11 bases between. This CDR3 is built from 14 residues. Germline values: CDR1 MNHEY, CDR2 SVGAGI. The CDR3 DNA follows: TGTGCCAGCAGTTCCCCGTTATCGAACTATGGCTACACCTTC. Its protein product is CASSSPLSNYGYTF.

The rearrangement uses TRBV18 and TRBJ2-1, with D possibly TRBD2 on 5 matching bases. The CDR3 spans 13 residues. V lost 2 bases to trimming and J lost 6 bases, with 8 bases between them. CDR1 KGHSH and CDR2 LQKENI come from the germline V gene. The CDR3 is CASSPSRGNEQFF. The CDR3 bases are TGTGCCAGCTCACCATCCCGGGGCAATGAGCAGTTCTTC.

J is TRBJ2-3 and V is TRBV6-5; D gene unclear. The length of the CDR3 is 12 residues. The V and J ends lost 5 bases and 6 bases respectively, with 9 bases between them. Germline-derived CDR1 and CDR2 are MNHEY and SVGAGI. CDR3 protein: CASSPTGDTQYF. The CDR3 DNA follows: TGTGCCAGCAGTCCCACTGGTGATACGCAGTATTTT.

This chain uses TRBV19 with TRBJ2-5; tentatively, D is TRBD1 (6 bases). This CDR3 has 16 residues. Trimming cost V 5 bases and J 1 base, with 17 bases left between them. Looked up from germline, CDR1 is LNHDA and CDR2 is SQIVND (reference sequence). CDR3 sequence reads: CASSGLRQGPQETQYF. CDR3 DNA: TGTGCCAGTAGTGGCCTAAGGCAGGGGCCCCAAGAGACCCAGTACTTC.